Shown below are 14 T cell receptor beta chains from a single sample sequenced in a study of cytomegalovirus exposure and HLA in healthy donors. PCR used 60 Vbeta primers and 13 Jbeta primers. Measured with immunoSEQ multiplex PCR; TCRdb has only the in-frame clones, and not every one. This sample has roughly 150,000 clones, with 82% found just once. The sequencing sample was made of PBMCs. The receptors come from a male donor in good health and CMV-seropositive.

CDR3 in amino acids: CASSERGLSLEQYF. CDR3 nucleotides: TGTGCCAGCAGTGAGAGGGGACTATCCCTCGAGCAGTACTTC. The chain uses TRBV6-1 and TRBJ2-5; 7 nucleotides line up with TRBD2. The tail of the sequence fits TRBJ2-7 better, so the J call may be wrong. Germline loops: CDR1 MNHNS, CDR2 SASEGT. The CDR3 covers 14 residues.

The rearrangement links TRBV28 to TRBJ1-1; 7 nucleotides match TRBD1. The CDR3 is 19 amino acids. After removal of 6 bases from V and 0 bases from J, the junction contained 19 bases not matched to a gene. CDR1 is MDHEN and CDR2 is SYDVKM in the germline V gene. In DNA form, the CDR3 reads TGTGCCAGCAGCCTCCACCCAAGGACAGGAGGAGTTGTGAACACTGAAGCTTTCTTT. Its protein is CASSLHPRTGGVVNTEAFF.

The chain is built from TRBV2 and TRBJ1-5; a possible D gene is TRBD1 (6 bases). Trimming shortened V by 6 bases and J by 5 bases, and 17 bases separated the two germline ends. The CDR3 is made up of 15 amino acids. Per germline, CDR1 SNHLY and CDR2 FYNNEI. This CDR3 reads CASRGRDTIYQPQHF. In nucleotides, the CDR3 is TGTGCCAGCAGGGGCCGGGACACTATCTATCAGCCCCAGCATTTT.

The chain is built from TRBV9 and TRBJ1-4; D remains unclear. Looked up from germline, CDR1 is SGDLS and CDR2 is YYNGEE. The V end lost 0 bases, the J end lost 8 bases, and 11 bases lay between the germline ends. The CDR3 consists of 14 residues. The CDR3 bases are TGTGCCAGCAGCGTAGGAGGGTGGGAGGAAAAACTGTTTTTT. Amino acid sequence: CASSVGGWEEKLFF.

The chain recombines TRBV5-1 with TRBJ1-2; a weak D match, TRBD1 (6 bases). The CDR3 runs 16 residues. Germline lookup yields CDR1 SGHRS and CDR2 YFSETQ. Trimming left V 4 bases short and J 2 bases short, with 18 bases between. The CDR3 loop reads CASSPVGGRANYGYTF. The DNA for the CDR3 is TGCGCCAGCAGCCCGGTGGGGGGGCGAGCGAACTATGGCTACACCTTC.

The V and J genes are TRBV28 and TRBJ2-7; 9 nucleotides agree with TRBD2. The CDR3 is 15 residues long. CDR1 is MDHEN, CDR2 SYDVKM, per germline. V shed 7 bases, J shed 0 bases, and the junction held 7 bases outside the gene matches. As DNA, the CDR3 is TGTGCCAGCACCCGACTAGCGGAACACTCCTACGAGCAGTACTTC. This codes for CASTRLAEHSYEQYF. Combining the CDR3 with reference TRBV28 and TRBJ2-7 gives the whole variable domain DVKVTQSSRYLVKRTGEKVFLECVQDMDHENMFWYRQDPGLGLRLIYFSYDVKMKEKGDIPEGYSVSREKKERFSLILESASTNQTSMYLCASTRLAEHSYEQYFGPGTRLTVT.

The chain is built from TRBV5-5 and TRBJ1-1, with D uncertain. V lost 2 bases to trimming and J lost 0 bases, with 2 bases between them. The germline V gene has CDR1 SGHKS and CDR2 YYEKEE (reference sequence). This CDR3 spans 12 amino acids. The chain's CDR3 is CASSFMNTEAFF. CDR3 sequence (DNA): TGTGCCAGCAGCTTTATGAACACTGAAGCTTTCTTT.

This rearrangement joins TRBV25-1 to TRBJ2-5; D unclear. CDR1 MGHDK and CDR2 SYGVNS come from the germline V gene. The CDR3 has 13 amino acids. Trimming cost V 4 bases and J 5 bases, with 11 bases left between them. This chain's CDR3 is CASSAGDGETQYF. In DNA form, the CDR3 reads TGTGCCAGCAGTGCTGGAGACGGGGAGACCCAGTACTTC.

This clone was picked up one time. The chain uses TRBV29-1 and TRBJ1-1; TRBD1 is a possible D gene (5 bases). The germline V gene encodes CDR1 SQVTM and CDR2 ANQGSEA. With 4 bases removed from V and 4 bases from J, the gap between germline ends came to 16 bases. The CDR3 covers 14 residues. The chain's CDR3 is CSVGGDLGATEAFF. In nucleotides, the CDR3 is TGCAGCGTTGGGGGGGACCTCGGGGCCACTGAAGCTTTCTTT.

The V call is TRBV27, the J call TRBJ1-1, with 10 bases identical to TRBD1. V lost 6 bases, J lost 4 bases, and 2 bases stayed unmatched. CDR3 size: 13 residues. CDR1 and CDR2 (germline): MNHEY, SMNVEV (reference sequence). The CDR3, as DNA: TGTGCCAGCAGCCGACAGGGGGCCACTGAAGCTTTCTTT. It translates to CASSRQGATEAFF.

This chain uses TRBV7-2 with TRBJ1-5; D gene unclear. The V end lost 8 bases, the J end lost 2 bases, and 10 bases lay between the germline ends. CDR3 length: 13 residues. CDR1 and CDR2 (germline): SGHTA, FQGNSA. CDR3 nucleotide sequence: TGTGCCAGCGGCTGGCCCGGCAATCAGCCCCAGCATTTT. Translated, it gives CASGWPGNQPQHF. The whole variable domain, filled in from reference TRBV7-2 and TRBJ1-5, reads GAGVSQSPSNKVTEKGKDVELRCDPISGHTALYWYRQSLGQGLEFLIYFQGNSAPDKSGLPSDRFSAERTGGSVSTLTIQRTQQEDSAVYLCASGWPGNQPQHFGDGTRLSIL.

The rearrangement uses TRBV13 and TRBJ1-1; 9 nucleotides line up with TRBD1. The V gene's germline CDR1 is PRHDT and CDR2 FYEKMQ (reference sequence). Trimming cost V 5 bases and J 8 bases; bases outside gene matches: 3. The CDR3 covers 12 residues. CDR3: CASSAGTGEAFF. DNA of the CDR3: TGTGCCAGCAGCGCCGGGACAGGGGAAGCTTTCTTT. Combining the CDR3 with reference TRBV13 and TRBJ1-1 gives the whole variable domain AAGVIQSPRHLIKEKRETATLKCYPIPRHDTVYWYQQGPGQDPQFLISFYEKMQSDKGSIPDRFSAQQFSDYHSELNMSSLELGDSALYFCASSAGTGEAFFGQGTRLTVV.

This clone came up once. A junction end diverges from the germline sequence, so it may reflect a read error. This sequence joins TRBV9 and TRBJ2-5; D remains ambiguous. The CDR3 covers 14 residues. Looked up from germline, CDR1 is SGDLS and CDR2 is YYNGEE. As DNA, the CDR3 is TGTGCCAGCAGCGTAGCGGAGACGCAAGGGACCCAGTACTTC. This gives the protein CASSVAETQGTQYF.

This clone was detected a few times. V is TRBV2 and J is TRBJ2-7, with 10 bases matching TRBD2. Germline V gives CDR1 SNHLY, CDR2 FYNNEI. Unmatched junction bases numbered 4, after V lost 6 bases and J lost 2 bases. This CDR3 contains 14 residues. The CDR3 DNA follows: TGTGCCAGCAGACCACTAGCGGGAACCTACGAGCAGTACTTC. This sequence encodes CASRPLAGTYEQYF.